Reported below is one TCR beta chain. The antigen is undetermined. From the germline J gene comes the end of the CDR3, since the read stops 3 residues before it. Sequencing used immunoSEQ multiplex PCR; TCRdb keeps in-frame clones, though not all of them. Here the sample table reports more than 20,000 clones. V dropped 1 base and J dropped 3; count of bases not matched to a gene: 3. The CDR3 is made up of 14 amino acids. The germline V gene encodes CDR1 MNHNS and CDR2 SASEGT. This entry comes from a study of T cells in women clearing cervical HPV infection. For the study at large: Controls gave blood once infection was undetectable; cases at lesion identification.

Overall study findings and caveats: T-cell numbers per sample were unknown and may explain richness differences.

Sequencing input: blood buffy coat. The receptor's source is a woman aged 18-69 years with a cervical HPV16 infection that either progressed to CIN3+ or cleared (not recorded which). V usage is TRBV6-1 and J usage is TRBJ2-7; 7 bases match TRBD2. This CDR3 is CASSEVRGSYEQYF. The CDR3 DNA, read in part, is TGTGCCAGCAGTGAAGTGCGGGGGAGCTACGAG.